The TCR beta chain described here comes from a study of blood T cell repertoires in COVID-19. At the level of the study: The cDNA or gDNA used as material had been derived from T cells, B-cell-depleted T cells, or PBMCs.

This CDR3 is 17 amino acids long. V was clipped by 0 bases and J by 5 bases, with 19 bases between them. CDR1 LGHNA and CDR2 YSLEER come from the germline V gene. Participant ages covered about 18 to 89 years across 24 US areas. Each exposed participant met a COVID-19 case in the 2 weeks preceding study entry. Assay: immunoSEQ multiplex PCR; the TCRdb copy retains only in-frame clones and omits some. The sample has approximately 220,000 clones; around four fifths are singletons. The receptor comes from a woman aged 40-49 years who had been exposed to COVID-19. The sequenced material came from PBMCs or T cells enriched from blood (not recorded which). This sequence joins TRBV4-3 and TRBJ2-5; the D gene is possibly TRBD2 (5 bases). Here the CDR3 DNA reads TGCGCCAGCAGCCAAGATCTGGGGAGATCCCTTGAGGAGACCCAGTACTTC. Protein: CASSQDLGRSLEETQYF.